Given below is one TCR beta chain in context. CD45RO-negative CD8 cells positively selected for CCR7 made up the naive population, which excluded terminally differentiated effector memory CD45RA+ cells. Sequencing used immunoSEQ multiplex PCR; TCRdb keeps in-frame clones, though not all of them. Of a few hundred thousand clones listed, 95% to 96% are singletons. The data were taken from a study of shared clonotypes between healthy human individuals. J lost 3 bases, V lost 5 bases, and 9 bases had no gene match. This CDR3 spans 15 amino acids. Germline V gives CDR1 MDHEN, CDR2 SYDVKM. The sequenced material came from naive CD8+ T cells sorted from blood. The clonotype comes from a woman under 40 in good health. V and J are TRBV28 and TRBJ2-7; 8 positions agree with TRBD1. The CDR3 DNA reads TGTGCCAGCAGTCCAACCGGGACAGGAGACTACGAGCAGTACTTC. Its translation is CASSPTGTGDYEQYF. Full variable domain (rest looked up from reference TRBV28 and TRBJ2-7): DVKVTQSSRYLVKRTGEKVFLECVQDMDHENMFWYRQDPGLGLRLIYFSYDVKMKEKGDIPEGYSVSREKKERFSLILESASTNQTSMYLCASSPTGTGDYEQYFGPGTRLTVT.